Listed below are T cell receptor beta chains from one sample, sequenced in a study of chemoradiotherapy in HPV16-positive cancers. Assay: immunoSEQ multiplex PCR; the TCRdb copy retains only in-frame clones and omits some. This table has about 8,900 clones, about 90% appearing once. The material sequenced was blood, taken from a patient who underwent chemoradiotherapy. These receptors originate from a human donor with HPV-associated anogenital cancer. The conserved cysteine and the conserved F or W are not part of the CDR3 here. A D gene is named only where the DNA matches it firmly.

j_call v_call d_call cdr3_aa
TRBJ1-1 TRBV6-5 NA ASRLNTEAF
TRBJ1-5 TRBV7-9 TRBD1 ASSIQGSNQPQH
TRBJ1-1 TRBV19 NA ASQVRANTEAF
TRBJ1-2 TRBV7-8 NA ASSLAGRDSGYT
TRBJ1-2 TRBV9 NA ASSEGQAGYT
TRBJ2-7 TRBV4-2 NA ASSQEGEGSYEQY
TRBJ2-5 TRBV27 NA ASMGGAGAGETQY
TRBJ2-3 TRBV5-1 TRBD2 ASRGTSGTDTQY
TRBJ1-2 TRBV2 NA ASSAESHYGYT
TRBJ1-2 TRBV6-6 TRBD1 ASSTKTGENGYT
TRBJ2-3 TRBV5-1 NA ASSLEQSTDTQY
TRBJ1-2 TRBV19 NA ASIFLGPGYT
TRBJ2-3 TRBV5-6 TRBD1 ASSPPGQGRADTQY
TRBJ2-6 TRBV10-3 TRBD2 AISDSGAGANVLT
TRBJ1-2 TRBV11-3 TRBD1 ASSTCIQYDRAINYGYT
TRBJ2-7 TRBV7-2 NA ASSLANNYEQY
TRBJ2-1 TRBV9 TRBD2 ASSVGTTNNEQF
TRBJ2-7 TRBV6-5 TRBD1 ASSSRTGSSEQY
TRBJ1-2 TRBV30 NA AWSRGVDNYGYT
TRBJ1-5 TRBV11-2 NA ASSLQPNQPQH
TRBJ2-7 TRBV7-2 NA ASSYQTPSYEQY
TRBJ1-3 TRBV9 NA ASSPRGGLENTIY
TRBJ2-7 TRBV29-1 NA SVTTTSYEQY
TRBJ2-7 TRBV29-1 NA SVGRGQNYEQY
TRBJ1-5 TRBV6-5 NA ASSWSPLQPQH
TRBJ2-1 TRBV11-2 TRBD2 ASSPIAGGLFHEQF
TRBJ1-3 TRBV7-9 NA ASRGRQGNTIY
TRBJ2-2 TRBV27 NA ASRFPGEGPNTGELF
TRBJ2-1 TRBV18 TRBD2 ASSPGERGEQF
TRBJ1-3 TRBV14 TRBD1 ASSRNRGGGNTIY
TRBJ1-1 TRBV9 NA ASSPRTNTEAF
TRBJ2-1 TRBV15 NA ATSRDLGGMNNEQF
TRBJ2-3 TRBV2 NA ASSPTSTDTQY
TRBJ2-3 TRBV7-9 TRBD2 ASSPSRGGAHTDTQY
TRBJ1-1 TRBV5-4 NA ASSVDTEAF
TRBJ2-5 TRBV6-5 TRBD1 ASSSTITGTGDEGD
TRBJ2-5 TRBV2 NA ASSPPPGQETQY
TRBJ1-3 TRBV30 NA AWPGPSGNTIY
TRBJ2-5 TRBV14 TRBD2 ASSQPGGARETQY
TRBJ2-7 TRBV9 TRBD2 ASSVEVAGAEQY
TRBJ1-1 TRBV6-6 NA ASSSSRVGTEAF
TRBJ2-5 TRBV11-2 NA ASSLGPGPQETQY
TRBJ2-5 TRBV9 NA ASSPREGRFTQETQY
TRBJ2-2 TRBV6-5 NA ASEGPIGELF
TRBJ2-1 TRBV5-1 TRBD2 ASSSGLAGGGYDEQF
TRBJ1-5 TRBV18 NA ASSVGYPGNQPQH